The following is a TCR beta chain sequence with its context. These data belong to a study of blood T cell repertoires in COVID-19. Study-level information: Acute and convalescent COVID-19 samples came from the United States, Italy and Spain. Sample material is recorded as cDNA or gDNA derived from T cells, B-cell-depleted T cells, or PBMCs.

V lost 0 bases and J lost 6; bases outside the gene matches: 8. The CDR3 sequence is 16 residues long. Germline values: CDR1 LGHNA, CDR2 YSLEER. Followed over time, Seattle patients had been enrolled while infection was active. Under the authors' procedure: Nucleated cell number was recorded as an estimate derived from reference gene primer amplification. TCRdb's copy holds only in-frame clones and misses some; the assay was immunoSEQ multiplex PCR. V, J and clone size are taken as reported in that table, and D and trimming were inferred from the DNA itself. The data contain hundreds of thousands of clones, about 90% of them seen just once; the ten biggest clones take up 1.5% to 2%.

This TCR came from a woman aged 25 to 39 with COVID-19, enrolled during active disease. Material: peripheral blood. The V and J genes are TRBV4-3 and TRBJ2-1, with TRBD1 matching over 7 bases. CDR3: CASSQEGNRGFNEQFF. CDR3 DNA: TGCGCCAGCAGCCAAGAGGGGAACAGGGGATTCAATGAGCAGTTCTTC.